Listed below are T cell receptor beta chains from one sample, sequenced in a study of tumor-infiltrating lymphocytes in localized non-small cell lung cancer. The data were produced by immunoSEQ multiplex PCR, yet TCRdb's version contains in-frame clones alone and is incomplete. This repertoire shows 15,000 to 20,000 clones, approximately 70% found once; its top ten account for 9% to 9.5%. Sequences were obtained from lung tumor tissue. These receptors came from a human donor with non-small cell lung cancer. The CDR3 runs from the conserved cysteine through the conserved F or W. Each record gives: D gene, V gene, J gene, clone size, CDR3 protein, CDR3 DNA. The D gene is left open where the match is weak. The listing skips clone size in some rows; elsewhere it reads once, few, many or a size class.

d_gene: TRBD1
v_gene: TRBV4-2
j_gene: TRBJ1-5
abundance: -
CDR3aa: CASSQPGTGNQPQHF
CDR3nt: TGTGCCAGCAGCCAGCCCGGGACAGGGAATCAGCCCCAGCATTTT

d_gene: TRBD1
v_gene: TRBV28
j_gene: TRBJ2-3
abundance: few
CDR3aa: CASNRGGTDTQYF
CDR3nt: TGTGCCAGCAACAGGGGGGGCACAGATACGCAGTATTTT

d_gene: TRBD2
v_gene: TRBV2
j_gene: TRBJ2-5
abundance: -
CDR3aa: CASKEASGRGETQYF
CDR3nt: TGTGCCAGCAAGGAGGCTAGCGGGAGAGGCGAGACCCAGTACTTC

d_gene: -
v_gene: TRBV7-2
j_gene: TRBJ2-5
abundance: once
CDR3aa: CASSLAGSRKETQYF
CDR3nt: TGTGCCAGCAGCTTAGCCGGCAGCCGAAAAGAGACCCAGTACTTC

d_gene: -
v_gene: TRBV27
j_gene: TRBJ2-7
abundance: -
CDR3aa: CASSFDDSFYEQYF
CDR3nt: TGTGCCAGCAGTTTTGACGATAGCTTCTACGAGCAGTACTTC

d_gene: -
v_gene: TRBV10-3
j_gene: TRBJ2-7
abundance: -
CDR3aa: CAISAYREKTYEQYF
CDR3nt: TGTGCCATCAGTGCTTACAGAGAAAAAACCTACGAGCAGTACTTC

d_gene: -
v_gene: TRBV27
j_gene: TRBJ1-1
abundance: -
CDR3aa: CASSPSPGFLGGAEAFF
CDR3nt: TGTGCCAGCAGTCCCAGTCCTGGGTTCCTCGGGGGCGCTGAAGCTTTCTTT

d_gene: -
v_gene: TRBV10-3
j_gene: TRBJ1-1
abundance: few
CDR3aa: CAISASEDTEAFF
CDR3nt: TGTGCCATCAGTGCCTCCGAAGACACTGAAGCTTTCTTT

d_gene: -
v_gene: TRBV28
j_gene: TRBJ1-6
abundance: -
CDR3aa: CASSLPTGGFHF
CDR3nt: TGTGCCAGCAGTTTGCCGACAGGTGGGTTCCACTTT

d_gene: TRBD1
v_gene: TRBV10-3
j_gene: TRBJ2-7
abundance: -
CDR3aa: CAISFGTGDYEQYF
CDR3nt: TGTGCCATCAGTTTTGGGACAGGGGACTACGAGCAGTACTTC

d_gene: -
v_gene: TRBV29-1
j_gene: TRBJ1-2
abundance: -
CDR3aa: CSVRPDRTYGYTF
CDR3nt: TGCAGCGTTCGCCCCGACAGGACCTATGGCTACACCTTC

d_gene: -
v_gene: TRBV4-3
j_gene: TRBJ1-5
abundance: -
CDR3aa: CASSQDSRQYNQPQHF
CDR3nt: TGCGCCAGCAGCCAAGATAGTCGACAGTACAATCAGCCCCAGCATTTT

d_gene: TRBD2
v_gene: TRBV7-8
j_gene: TRBJ2-7
abundance: -
CDR3aa: CASSLVGGSQKDSYEQYF
CDR3nt: TGTGCCAGCAGCTTAGTGGGGGGGAGCCAGAAAGACTCCTACGAGCAGTACTTC

d_gene: TRBD1
v_gene: TRBV15
j_gene: TRBJ2-1
abundance: -
CDR3aa: CATSRDRGGYNEQFF
CDR3nt: TGTGCCACCAGCCGAGACAGGGGAGGTTACAATGAGCAGTTCTTC

d_gene: TRBD1
v_gene: TRBV5-4
j_gene: TRBJ1-4
abundance: -
CDR3aa: CASSRSTGGEKLFF
CDR3nt: TGTGCCAGCAGTCGAAGTACAGGGGGGGAAAAACTGTTTTTT

d_gene: TRBD2
v_gene: TRBV14
j_gene: TRBJ2-5
abundance: -
CDR3aa: CASSRRLAGETQYF
CDR3nt: TGTGCCAGCAGCAGACGACTAGCGGGAGAGACCCAGTACTTC

d_gene: TRBD1
v_gene: TRBV30
j_gene: TRBJ2-7
abundance: once
CDR3aa: CAWTPWWTGAYEQYF
CDR3nt: TGTGCCTGGACCCCTTGGTGGACAGGGGCCTACGAGCAGTACTTC

d_gene: TRBD1
v_gene: TRBV30
j_gene: TRBJ2-7
abundance: -
CDR3aa: CAWSSGTVLYEQYF
CDR3nt: TGTGCCTGGAGTTCGGGGACAGTCTTATACGAGCAGTACTTC

d_gene: -
v_gene: TRBV9
j_gene: TRBJ2-4
abundance: -
CDR3aa: CASSAAPGFLAKNIQYF
CDR3nt: TGTGCCAGCAGCGCGGCTCCAGGGTTCTTGGCCAAAAACATTCAGTACTTC

d_gene: TRBD2
v_gene: TRBV9
j_gene: TRBJ2-2
abundance: -
CDR3aa: CASSVGGDSTGELFF
CDR3nt: TGTGCCAGCAGCGTCGGGGGGGACTCCACCGGGGAGCTGTTTTTT

d_gene: -
v_gene: TRBV28
j_gene: TRBJ2-6
abundance: -
CDR3aa: CASRTGGANVLTF
CDR3nt: TGTGCCAGCAGAACGGGGGGGGCCAACGTCCTGACTTTC

d_gene: TRBD2
v_gene: TRBV28
j_gene: TRBJ2-5
abundance: -
CDR3aa: CASSSSGGGETQYF
CDR3nt: TGTGCCAGCAGTTCTAGCGGGGGGGGTGAGACCCAGTACTTC

d_gene: TRBD1
v_gene: TRBV5-6
j_gene: TRBJ1-1
abundance: few
CDR3aa: CASSSDRGANTEAFF
CDR3nt: TGTGCCAGCAGCTCTGACAGGGGGGCGAACACTGAAGCTTTCTTT

d_gene: TRBD1
v_gene: TRBV14
j_gene: TRBJ2-1
abundance: -
CDR3aa: CASSRRPGQGFNEQFF
CDR3nt: TGTGCCAGCAGCCGGAGACCGGGACAGGGGTTTAATGAGCAGTTCTTC

d_gene: -
v_gene: TRBV5-1
j_gene: TRBJ2-7
abundance: -
CDR3aa: CASSFLSGEQYF
CDR3nt: TGCGCCAGCAGCTTTCTATCAGGGGAGCAGTACTTC

d_gene: -
v_gene: TRBV10-3
j_gene: TRBJ2-1
abundance: once
CDR3aa: CAISERDYNEQFF
CDR3nt: TGTGCCATCAGTGAGAGGGATTACAATGAGCAGTTCTTC

d_gene: TRBD2
v_gene: TRBV6-1
j_gene: TRBJ2-3
abundance: -
CDR3aa: CASSRDYLTDTQYF
CDR3nt: TGTGCCAGCAGCAGGGACTACCTCACAGATACGCAGTATTTT

d_gene: -
v_gene: TRBV4-3
j_gene: TRBJ1-3
abundance: few
CDR3aa: CASSQEFGLGTIYF
CDR3nt: TGCGCCAGCAGCCAAGAGTTTGGGTTGGGCACCATATATTTT

d_gene: -
v_gene: TRBV6-6
j_gene: TRBJ2-7
abundance: -
CDR3aa: CASERDGSYEQYF
CDR3nt: TGTGCCAGCGAGAGGGACGGGTCCTACGAGCAGTACTTC

d_gene: -
v_gene: TRBV4-3
j_gene: TRBJ2-7
abundance: -
CDR3aa: CASSHSHEGEYEQYF
CDR3nt: TGCGCCAGCAGCCACTCACACGAAGGGGAATACGAGCAGTACTTC

d_gene: -
v_gene: TRBV25-1
j_gene: TRBJ2-2
abundance: few
CDR3aa: CASRGGADTGELFF
CDR3nt: TGTGCCAGCAGGGGGGGCGCGGACACCGGGGAGCTGTTTTTT

d_gene: TRBD2
v_gene: TRBV7-2
j_gene: TRBJ2-3
abundance: -
CDR3aa: CASSLTSGRTDTQYF
CDR3nt: TGTGCCAGCAGCTTAACTAGCGGGAGAACAGATACGCAGTATTTT

d_gene: -
v_gene: TRBV7-3
j_gene: TRBJ1-1
abundance: -
CDR3aa: CASGVKGTEAFF
CDR3nt: TGTGCCAGCGGGGTGAAGGGCACTGAAGCTTTCTTT

d_gene: -
v_gene: TRBV6-5
j_gene: TRBJ2-5
abundance: -
CDR3aa: CASSHREGETQYF
CDR3nt: TGTGCCAGCAGTCACAGGGAAGGCGAGACCCAGTACTTC

d_gene: -
v_gene: TRBV28
j_gene: TRBJ1-1
abundance: -
CDR3aa: CASSLSQGLGTEAFF
CDR3nt: TGTGCCAGCAGTTTATCTCAGGGGTTGGGCACTGAAGCTTTCTTT

d_gene: -
v_gene: TRBV5-1
j_gene: TRBJ2-7
abundance: -
CDR3aa: CASTLSGWSGPTYEQYF
CDR3nt: TGCGCCAGCACCCTAAGCGGGTGGAGCGGGCCTACCTACGAGCAGTACTTC

d_gene: TRBD2
v_gene: TRBV28
j_gene: TRBJ2-1
abundance: -
CDR3aa: CASSSFLTSGGNEQFF
CDR3nt: TGTGCCAGCAGTTCGTTCTTGACTAGCGGGGGTAATGAGCAGTTCTTC

d_gene: TRBD1
v_gene: TRBV15
j_gene: TRBJ1-4
abundance: -
CDR3aa: CATSRPTDRVFNEKLFF
CDR3nt: TGTGCCACCAGCAGGCCGACTGACAGGGTCTTTAATGAAAAACTGTTTTTT

d_gene: -
v_gene: TRBV30
j_gene: TRBJ1-5
abundance: few
CDR3aa: CAWSVDGTNQPQHF
CDR3nt: TGTGCCTGGAGTGTCGACGGGACCAATCAGCCCCAGCATTTT

d_gene: -
v_gene: TRBV15
j_gene: TRBJ1-1
abundance: -
CDR3aa: CATSRRVNTEAFF
CDR3nt: TGTGCCACCAGCAGGAGAGTGAACACTGAAGCTTTCTTT